What follows are 22 T cell receptor beta chains derived from one specimen sequenced in a study of human T cells and chemical hapten exposure. TCRdb ran MiXCR on the RACE reads and lists one entry per CDR3 protein. The sample carries about 52,000 distinct CDR3 sequences, 9.9% recorded once. Regarding time point: patch test 3, about 24 weeks after DPC sensitization. Treatment noted: therapeutic diphenylcyclopropenone sensitization with weekly scalp DPC. The sample here was whole blood, taken in connection with sensitization to the hapten diphenylcyclopropenone (DPC). The origin of the receptors is a woman in her 40s with alopecia areata. Some clones in this sample may be carry-over from other donors' samples.

As to this clonotype: Just one base apart from a much larger clone, this may be a read error. The chain joins TRBV7-2 to TRBJ2-1; 9 positions match TRBD2. The J call is doubtful: the DNA matches TRBJ2-7 better. Germline CDR1 SGHTA, CDR2 FQGNSA. The CDR3 runs to 14 residues. CDR3 in amino acids: CASSTRGGRNEQYF. CDR3 nucleotide sequence: TGTGCCAGCAGCACGCGGGGGGGCCGAAATGAGCAGTACTTC.

J is TRBJ1-1 and V is TRBV7-8; 9 bases are shared with TRBD1. The length of the CDR3 is 15 residues. CDR1 is SGHVS, CDR2 FQNEAQ, per germline. The V gene end was trimmed by 1 base and the J gene end by 5 bases; junction bases not matched to a gene: 5. The CDR3 DNA reads TGTGCCAGCAGCTTAGACGGGACAGGGACAACTGAAGCTTTCTTT. Its protein product is CASSLDGTGTTEAFF.

About this clonotype: A much bigger clone sits one base away, suggesting this may be a read error. The V gene is TRBV28, the J gene TRBJ2-2; D perhaps matches TRBD2 (5 bases). There are 15 residues in the CDR3. Per germline, CDR1 MDHEN and CDR2 SYDVKM. CDR3 bases: TGTGCCAGCAGTCCGGGATCCACAACGACCGGGAAGCTGTTTTTT. Encoded protein: CASSPGSTTTGKLFF.

This clonotype appeared a few times. This chain links TRBV19 with TRBJ1-1; TRBD1 aligns across 7 bases. Trimming removed 3 bases from V and 1 base from J; junction bases left unmatched: 8. CDR3 length: 16 residues. CDR1 and CDR2 (germline): LNHDA, SQIVND (reference sequence). The CDR3 sequence is CASSIRPGQRNTEAFF. In DNA form, the CDR3 reads TGTGCCAGTAGTATCCGACCGGGACAGAGGAACACTGAAGCTTTCTTT.

The chain carries TRBV5-1 and TRBJ2-5, with TRBD2 matching 8 bases. J lost 5 bases, V lost 5 bases, and 20 bases had no gene match. CDR3 length equals 18 residues. Looked up from germline, CDR1 is SGHRS and CDR2 is YFSETQ. The DNA of the CDR3 is TGCGCCAGCAGACTCCGACCGGGACTAGAATTGAGGATGGAGACCCAGTACTTC. This codes for CASRLRPGLELRMETQYF.

Only a few counts were recorded for this clonotype. V is TRBV5-1 and J is TRBJ2-2; 10 positions match TRBD2. From germline, CDR1 is SGHRS and CDR2 YFSETQ. The junction had 7 bases not matched to a gene; V was cut back by 5 bases and J by 3 bases. The CDR3 consists of 16 residues. CDR3 DNA: TGCGCCAGCAGTTACGAAGGACTAGCGGACACCGGGGAGCTGTTTTTT. It translates to CASSYEGLADTGELFF.

V is TRBV7-3 and J is TRBJ2-6; D gene uncertain. This CDR3 comprises 13 residues. The ends were cut back, 3 bases at V and 3 bases at J, with 3 bases in the middle. Per germline, CDR1 SGHTA and CDR2 FQGTGA. The CDR3 DNA reads TGTGCCAGCAGCTTTTTTGGGGCCAACGTCCTGACTTTC. Its protein product is CASSFFGANVLTF. Full variable domain (rest looked up from reference TRBV7-3 and TRBJ2-6): GAGVSQTPSNKVTEKGKYVELRCDPISGHTALYWYRQSLGQGPEFLIYFQGTGAADDSGLPNDRFFAVRPEGSVSTLKIQRTERGDSAVYLCASSFFGANVLTFGAGSRLTVL.

In its sample, this clonotype was seen a few times. This rearrangement joins TRBV14 to TRBJ1-2; no clear D. This CDR3 is built from 15 residues. Germline CDR1 and CDR2: SGHDN and FVKESK. Between the trimmed V and J ends, which lost 2 bases and 2 bases, there was a span of 12 bases. CDR3 DNA: TGTGCCAGCAGCCAAATTCATGCCGGGAACTATGGCTACACCTTC. Its protein product is CASSQIHAGNYGYTF.

This clonotype was picked up a small number of times. This chain links TRBV5-5 with TRBJ2-1; D is unresolved. This CDR3 spans 15 amino acids. The V gene lost 0 bases and the J gene lost 8 bases, with 15 bases spanning the gap. CDR1 and CDR2 from the germline V gene are SGHKS and YYEKEE (reference sequence). The CDR3 DNA reads TGTGCCAGCAGCTTGGAGTCTCAACTGGTGCATGAGCAGTTCTTC. It codes for CASSLESQLVHEQFF.

This clonotype was counted a few times. The genes are TRBV7-6 and TRBJ2-7, with D perhaps matching TRBD2 (6 bases). The CDR3 totals 11 residues. Germline V gene sequence: CDR1 SGHVS, CDR2 FNYEAQ. The V and J ends lost 5 bases and 6 bases respectively, with 8 bases between them. The CDR3 nucleotides read TGTGCCAGCAGCCCCGGGGGCGAGCAGTACTTC. It translates to CASSPGGEQYF.

J is TRBJ2-2 and V is TRBV27, with TRBD2 matching over 10 bases. This CDR3 is 15 amino acids long. V dropped 6 bases and J dropped 6; count of bases not matched to a gene: 7. Germline V CDR1 and CDR2: MNHEY, SMNVEV (reference sequence). The CDR3 loop reads CASRDVAGGSGELFF. The CDR3 nucleotides read TGTGCCAGCAGAGACGTAGCGGGGGGCTCCGGGGAGCTGTTTTTT.

This clonotype was counted a single time. This chain links TRBV6-6 with TRBJ2-5; possibly TRBD1 or TRBD2 for D (5 bases each). CDR1 is MNHNY and CDR2 is SVGAGI in the germline V gene (reference sequence). The CDR3 has 16 residues. V was clipped by 3 bases and J by 2 bases, with 16 bases between them. The CDR3 protein is CASSYGEEGIQETQYF. In DNA, the CDR3 is TGTGCCAGCAGTTATGGGGAAGAGGGGATACAAGAGACCCAGTACTTC.

This chain connects TRBV7-9 to TRBJ2-7; D ambiguous. V was pared by 6 bases and J by 6 bases, with 15 bases between. CDR1 is SEHNR, CDR2 FQNEAQ, per germline (reference sequence). This CDR3 is built from 13 residues. This chain's CDR3 is CASSSPGASEQYF. CDR3 bases: TGTGCCAGCAGTTCCCCCGGTGCCTCCGAGCAGTACTTC.

The table lists this clonotype with a count of one. The V gene is TRBV7-9, the J gene TRBJ1-2, with D tentatively TRBD1 (6 bases). CDR3 length: 13 residues. Germline V gene sequence: CDR1 SEHNR, CDR2 FQNEAQ (reference sequence). The germline V and J ends were trimmed by 5 bases and 4 bases, with 11 bases remaining between them. DNA for the CDR3: TGTGCCAGCAGCCGGGACACCCCCTATGGCTACACCTTC. As protein: CASSRDTPYGYTF.

The chain joins TRBV12-3 or TRBV12-4 to TRBJ1-6; a possible D gene is TRBD1 (6 bases). CDR3 length: 14 residues. Trimming removed 2 bases at V and 8 bases at J, with 10 bases between. The CDR3 DNA is TGTGCCAGCAGTTTAAGGCAGGGGTATTCACCCCTCCACTTT. Amino acid sequence: CASSLRQGYSPLHF.

This sequence joins TRBV12-3 or TRBV12-4 and TRBJ1-2, with TRBD1 as a possible D gene (5 bases). V was clipped by 6 bases and J by 4 bases, with 9 bases between them. This CDR3 is 12 amino acids long. The CDR3 sequence is CASRGLGYGYTF. In DNA form, the CDR3 reads TGTGCCAGCAGGGGGCTCGGCTATGGCTACACCTTC.

The chain carries TRBV6-5 and TRBJ1-2; 8 bases are shared with TRBD1. The CDR3 extends over 15 amino acids. Trimming at V came to 5 bases and at J to 7 bases, leaving 12 bases not matched to a gene. CDR1 is MNHEY, CDR2 SVGAGI, per germline. CDR3 nucleotides: TGTGCCAGCAGTCGAATTATACAGGGGGAGCGTGGCTACACCTTC. Its translation: CASSRIIQGERGYTF.

This clonotype was observed at least ten times. This chain joins TRBV18 and TRBJ1-6, with D possibly TRBD1 on 6 matching bases. Germline assignment: CDR1 KGHSH and CDR2 LQKENI. The CDR3 is 15 amino acids. The ends were cut back, 2 bases at V and 6 bases at J, with 11 bases in the middle. The CDR3 protein is CASSPNREGNSPLHF. Here the CDR3 DNA reads TGTGCCAGCTCACCAAACAGGGAGGGTAATTCACCCCTCCACTTT.

This clonotype was seen repeatedly, ten times or more. The chain carries TRBV7-9 and TRBJ1-2; 10 bases match TRBD1. Germline V gene sequence: CDR1 SEHNR, CDR2 FQNEAQ (reference sequence). CDR3 size: 16 residues. Losses at the gene ends were 5 bases for V and 2 bases for J; bases not matched to a gene: 8. CDR3 sequence reads: CASSPTTGQGNYGYTF. The CDR3 nucleotides read TGTGCCAGCAGCCCGACAACGGGACAGGGGAACTATGGCTACACCTTC.

CDR3 residues: CASSGSTDSDTQYF. The CDR3 DNA is TGTGCCAGCAGTGGCTCTACGGATTCAGATACGCAGTATTTT. V and J are TRBV6-4 and TRBJ2-3; D ambiguous. Germline CDR1 reads MRHNA; CDR2 reads SNTAGT. V lost 4 bases and J 4 bases, leaving 12 bases between the germline ends. The CDR3 is 14 residues long.

The chain links TRBV12-3 or TRBV12-4 to TRBJ2-1; D is undetermined. The CDR3 runs 13 residues. Trimming took 1 base from V and 8 from J, leaving 9 bases between them. Written as DNA, the CDR3 is TGTGCCAGCAGTTTAGGGGGTGGCGATGAGCAGTTCTTC. This codes for CASSLGGGDEQFF.

This clonotype showed up many times. V and J are TRBV27 and TRBJ2-7; TRBD2 agrees at 8 bases. Trimming at V came to 1 base and at J to 3 bases, leaving 5 bases not matched to a gene. The CDR3 contains 15 residues. Germline loops: CDR1 MNHEY, CDR2 SMNVEV (reference sequence). CDR3: CASSLFGGAVYEQYF. The CDR3 DNA reads as TGTGCCAGCAGTTTATTCGGGGGGGCCGTCTACGAGCAGTACTTC.